This T cell receptor beta chain comes out of a study of cytomegalovirus exposure and HLA in healthy donors (dated by TCRdb to the late 2010s). With regard to the full study: In an earlier analysis of several hundred of the donors, 276 Gb of sequence data and 117 million unique TCR beta sequences from 180 million or so T cells were reported. All discovery cohort repertoires had been generated using a single sequencing platform. The aim of the study was to test whether cataloging public T cell receptors could identify signatures of past pathogen exposure. Along with the approximately 700-subject first cohort, a separate validation cohort of approximately 110 different subjects was used. Because of strong linkage in the cohort, a handful of DR-DQ haplotypes were treated as single units for association and clustering. The genetic ancestry cluster associated with self-reported Caucasian donors included 70% to 85% of the approximately 400 genotyped donors. To predict cytomegalovirus infection status, the study combined high-throughput TCR immunosequencing, statistical association of individual TCRs with disease status, and machine learning. Approximately 310 gigabases of sequencing data and around 85 million unique TCR sequences made up an early release that covered 500 to 700 HLA-typed donors. HLA typing covered class I and class II loci at four-digit resolution. In a later genetic analysis, genome-wide SNP genotypes for about three fifths of the 666 donors were used, and that subset was treated as a discovery cohort. The later analysis used no new phenotypic data to find candidate immune exposures, relying instead on TCR beta sequences and their occurrence across donors. On average, around 200,000 unique TCR beta nucleotide sequences were sequenced per donor among 398 genotyped donors of the cohort, with around 19% of those sequences being non-productive. Donor age, sex, ethnicity and CMV serostatus were compiled alongside the repertoire data. The T cell repertoires of 550 to 850 subjects were profiled by immunosequencing and related to cytomegalovirus serostatus. Typing coverage varied by locus: about 620-640 donors for A, B, C, DRB1 and DQB1; more than 500 for DQA1; around 570 for DPA1; approximately 450 for DPB1. In a later analysis, previously published TCR beta repertoires from 666 donors were re-analyzed and high-resolution HLA genotyping was added so that TCR occurrence patterns could be studied. An earlier analysis of 450 to 750 of the donors used high-throughput TCR beta sequencing to judge whether each TCR beta V gene segment behaved as functional or pseudogenic.

In regard to this clone: Its binding antigen is unknown. Within one base of it there is no much larger clone, and no base qualities were kept.

General findings and caveats noted by the study authors: In a later analysis, TCR association rates were found to vary across HLA loci, with the most associated TCRs seen for DRB1 alleles and the fewest for HLA-C alleles. A total of 150 to 200 TCR beta chains were listed by the study as associated with cytomegalovirus. Sequencing depth was assumed to be roughly uniform across donors in the presence/absence analyses, though that assumption may not hold. A later analysis reported that several top co-occurrence clusters appeared linked to parvovirus B19, influenza, CMV and Epstein-Barr virus. The sequencing pipeline was judged likely to have produced a cluster of highly shared sequence variants as a technical artifact. In both the original and validation cohorts, the classifier was reported to diagnose cytomegalovirus status with high specificity and sensitivity. Strong co-occurrence of HLA alleles, especially DR and DQ, made assigning TCR associations to individual alleles difficult. Broadly in line with IMGT annotations, most TCR beta V segments showed up in productive rearrangements about 90% or about 30% of the time in an earlier analysis of roughly 590 of the donors. Across donors, most TCR sequences were observed very rarely, whereas some public TCRs were present in many individuals. At a false discovery rate of 0.05, a later analysis linked roughly 17,000 TCR beta sequences to specific HLA alleles. Correlated functional status among segregating V segments might reflect linkage disequilibrium, but an unknown experimental factor could not be ruled out. According to a later analysis, most CMV-associated TCR beta chains appeared to be HLA-restricted, and the HLA associations seemed to be driven largely by CMV exposure. In this cohort, only TCR beta chains were sequenced, and detectable features were limited by the absence of alpha or paired-chain data. Because counts were too low, roughly 18 rarely observed V segments, including chromosome 9 orphons, were left out of the earlier analysis of about 500 of the donors. In vitro tests confirmed that a few of the cytomegalovirus-associated TCR beta chains recognize cytomegalovirus antigens. The authors suggested that the approach could potentially be generalized to other disease states and immunological phenotypes. Compared with the roughly 600-donor mean, donors in an Asian-associated ancestry cluster had fewer N-insertions in productive TCRs, according to a later genetic analysis. Because some donors lacked HLA typing at each locus, the association tests relied only on the typed subset. A later analysis found that HLA-associated TCR beta chains were more clonally expanded and had lower generation probabilities than equally common non-associated chains. A further reported finding was that TCR beta sequences accurately predicted the HLA-A and HLA-B alleles for most subjects in the first cohort. In a later genetic analysis, a missense DCLRE1C variant was associated with V-gene and J-gene trimming of TCR beta chains, and the association was replicated in an independent cohort. The 87-base-pair reads could not distinguish some IMGT-functional V segments, including TRBV6-2 and TRBV6-3, so those segments were excluded. The only immune exposure information available for the cohort was CMV serostatus.

Libraries were constructed by the immunoSEQ multiplex PCR assay. A mixture of 60 forward primers for TCR Vbeta segments and 13 reverse primers for TCR Jbeta segments was used in the multiplex PCR. The CDR3 region of rearranged TCR beta genes was amplified from genomic DNA by a multiplex PCR assay. On the Illumina HiSeq System, the amplified TCR beta libraries were sequenced as 87-base-pair reads. On the study's bioinformatics: A later analysis counted about 82 million unique TCR beta chains across the 550 to 800 repertoires, and 10 million to 12 million of these chains were shared by at least two donors. Raw reads were error-corrected and collapsed into unique sequences by a nearest-neighbor algorithm in which closely related sequences were merged to remove PCR and sequencing errors. CDR3 sequences were aligned to IMGT reference sequences to assign V, D and J gene segments. For a sequence to be retained, a match of at least six nucleotides was required to both a V gene segment and a J gene segment. A rearrangement was called productive if the CDR3 had no stop codons and remained in frame with V and J, and every other rearrangement was called non-productive. Following IMGT convention, CDR3 was defined as the stretch from the second conserved V-encoded cysteine up to the conserved J-encoded phenylalanine. The earlier analysis of about 560 of the donors excluded any sequence lacking an unambiguous match to a single V gene segment. In an earlier analysis of almost 600 of the donors, a V segment was called functional when productive rearrangements were above 56.7%, and segregating when the standard deviation between donors exceeded 5%. To diagnose cytomegalovirus status from the catalog of TCR beta chain sequences, a statistical classification framework was built. In a later analysis, TCR nucleotide sequences were compared against IMGT/GENE-DB human TR gene sequences so that V and J genes could be assigned. In a later analysis, CDR3 sequences and most-parsimonious VDJ recombination scenarios were assigned using the TCRdist pipeline. In a later analysis, every TCR beta chain was defined by the combination of its CDR3 amino acid sequence and its V-gene family, and reads without a unique V-gene family were dropped. A later analysis removed several hundred highly shared, low-generation-probability nucleotide sequences to deal with suspected cross-contamination and a sequencing artifact. For each public chain, a later analysis derived a clonal expansion index from normalized ranks of inferred template counts within each repertoire. Generation probabilities in a later analysis came from a VDJ recombination model fitted to out-of-frame rearrangements, and those results were checked against IGoR. In a later analysis, hypergeometric tests were used to score TCR-TCR, TCR-HLA and TCR-CMV co-occurrence, with a repertoire-size bias correction applied to TCR pairs. In a later analysis, false discovery rates were estimated by permuting HLA or CMV assignments 20 times. In a later analysis, co-occurring TCRs were grouped using DBSCAN, and TCRdist sequence similarity was added for clustering within HLA-allele-positive subsets. Repertoires with fewer than 30,000 or more than 120,000 public chains were left out of co-occurrence clustering, as were about 5 repertoires with anomalous nucleotide sharing. TCRdb's version of the immuneACCESS table is confined to in-frame rearrangements and falls short of the full clone set. An unresolved V gene accounts for under half of the shortfall where checked; the remainder is of unknown origin. The DNA was the basis for D and trimming; V, J and clone size are from that table. The sample table holds fewer than 95,000 clones, of which around 81% were seen once. Together, the top ten hold under 0.75% of the sample.

The V and J ends are trimmed by 5 bases and 1 base, leaving 14 bases between them. The CDR3 spans 15 residues, from the cysteine through the phenylalanine. CDR3 DNA is the only sequence kept; it has 45 bases, read in frame from the first base. CDR1 and CDR2 are drawn from the germline V gene (reference sequence): PRHDT, FYEKMQ. In total, roughly 670 healthy bone marrow donors made up the cohort. All cohort members were sampled while nominally healthy, although unrecorded immune exposures were likely present. The donor was CMV seronegative and belonged to the group of over 300 seronegative cohort members. A peripheral blood sample was collected from each donor, and TCR beta sequencing was performed on peripheral blood mononuclear cells. Genomic DNA extraction from the blood cell samples was performed with the Qiagen DNeasy Blood Extraction Kit.

The TCR originated in a young man in good health and CMV-seronegative. Sequenced sample: PBMCs. In this chain, TRBV13 is recombined with TRBJ2-5; a tentative D call is TRBD1 (5 bases match). The DNA reads TGTGCCAGCAGCCCGCAGGGCCGACCCCAAGAGACCCAGTACTTC. The encoded protein is CASSPQGRPQETQYF.